This entry is about one T cell receptor (beta chain). Which antigen it targets is not known. Sequence at one end of the junction differs from germline and may be a read error. Other DNA sequences in this specimen translate into the identical CDR3. For sequencing of the TCRbeta CDR3 region, genomic DNA was extracted from the sorted cells. TCRbeta CDR3 regions were sequenced using the immunoSEQ Assay. TCRdb mirrors the immuneACCESS table, restricted to in-frame sequences. Some clones are absent from its copies; in checked studies, under half trace to an unresolved V gene, and the reason for the others is unknown. This sample lists 65,000 to 100,000 clones; about 85% were detected once. The biggest ten clones account for 3% to 4.5% of the sample. This entry is derived from a study of OX40 agonist ivuxolimab in advanced cancers. Turning to the overall study: Ivuxolimab was an agonistic, fully human IgG2 monoclonal antibody directed against OX40 (CD134), a costimulatory receptor. Intravenous ivuxolimab was administered to patients every 2 weeks at six dose levels: 0.01, 0.1, 0.3, 1.5, 3 and 10 mg/kg. Of the approximately 50 patients in dose escalation, 19 had hepatocellular carcinoma, some 15 had melanoma, 9 had renal cell carcinoma and 9 had head and neck cancer. A male proportion of nearly 85% and a mean age of approximately 58 years, ranging from roughly 23 to 79, were recorded for the dose-escalation cohort. Patients were allowed to have had prior anti-PD-1, anti-PD-L1 or anti-CTLA-4 therapy, and 40% to 45% of the dose-escalation patients had previously received checkpoint inhibitors. Partial responses occurred in three dose-escalation patients: two with cutaneous melanoma and one with hepatocellular carcinoma. Peripheral TCRbeta sequencing aimed to test whether ivuxolimab altered TCR sequence diversity and caused clonal T-cell expansion. The paper reports the monotherapy dose-escalation portion (N ≈ 52 patients) of the phase I ivuxolimab trial.

Including cysteine and phenylalanine, the CDR3 has 13 amino acids. Here the CDR3 DNA is all that survives: 39 bases in frame from base 1. As encoded in the germline V gene (reference sequence), CDR1 is SSHAT while CDR2 is FNYEAQ. Patients with a history of autoimmune disease or receiving systemic immunosuppression were excluded from the trial. Peripheral blood for TCR sequencing was drawn from every dose cohort at baseline, at cycle 4 day 1 and at cycle 7 day 1. Samples came from an open-label, multicenter, first-in-human phase I dose-escalation trial of ivuxolimab. Adults with locally advanced or metastatic melanoma, renal cell, hepatocellular, or head and neck squamous cell carcinoma were enrolled in the trial. Before TCR sequencing, CD4+ and CD8+ T cells were separately sorted from peripheral blood. Overall study results and their limits: At doses of 0.1 to 3.0 mg/kg, clonal expansion of both CD4+ and CD8+ T cells in blood was seen between baseline and week 6. After ivuxolimab, CD8+ T cells had more expanded clones than CD4+ T cells on average. Low levels of normalized T-cell clonal expansion were also shown by some nonresponding patients. In the 0.1-3.0 mg/kg groups, partial responders were among the patients with the lowest normalized peripheral clonal expansion, particularly in CD8+ T cells. Antigen specificity was not determined for the clonally expanded peripheral T cells.

This specimen was CD4+ or CD8+ T cells sorted from blood, taken in a trial of the OX40 agonist ivuxolimab. The chain links TRBV7-7 with TRBJ1-1; 6 matching bases give a weak D call of TRBD1. The TCR was taken from an adult with an advanced solid tumor such as melanoma, head and neck, liver or kidney cancer. The DNA sequence is TGTGCTAGCAGTTTGGATCAGGGGACTGAAGCTTTCTTT. Translated, it gives CASSLDQGTEAFF.